This paragraph covers one T cell receptor beta chain sequence. What it recognizes is unknown. This sample was taken from a study of vaccination effects on CD4 cells after COVID-19. Background on the study: Participants completed two doses of the BNT162b2 or mRNA-1273 vaccine.

The protocol was immunoSEQ multiplex PCR, while the TCRdb copy is restricted to in-frame clones and leaves out a portion. This table holds 55,000 to 75,000 clones, roughly three quarters found once. V was shortened by 3 bases and J by 6 bases, with 13 bases between the two germline ends. CDR3 length: 14 amino acids. The germline V gene has CDR1 KGHDR and CDR2 SFDVKD. Study-wide results and caveats: Convalescent patients were scarce in the study, and it lacked early post-infection timepoints.

Peptide-pool stimulation followed by sequencing identified expanded antigen-specific CD4+ clonotypes in the ViraFEST assay. Cells that had been cultured for 10 days were the source of isolated CD4+ T cells. None of the vaccinated had previously contracted SARS-CoV-2, and their nucleocapsid antibodies tested negative. Two million PBMC per well were cultured with around 9.1 IU/ml IL-2 and around 9.4 ug/ml peptides. Researchers swapped half the medium for IL-2 medium on both days 3 and 7. The TCR comes from a human donor who received a COVID-19 vaccine. J is TRBJ1-2 and V is TRBV24-1, with D possibly TRBD1 on 5 matching bases. The sequencing here drew on CD4+ T cells from PBMCs cultured with HCoV-OC43 spike peptides, taken before COVID-19 vaccination. Indicated subset: HCoV-OC43 spike overlapping peptide pool stimulation. The CDR3 DNA follows: TGTGCCACCAGTGATAATCGGGGGTCTCATGGCTACACCTTC. Amino acids: CATSDNRGSHGYTF.